Below, 14 T cell receptor beta chains from the same sample are listed, as sequenced in a study of shared clonotypes between healthy human individuals. Assay: immunoSEQ multiplex PCR; the TCRdb copy retains only in-frame clones and omits some. The sample holds about 380,000 clones, about 96% seen once. The specimen sequenced was memory CD8+ T cells sorted from blood. Indicated subset: CD45RO+ cells pooled with CCR7-negative TemRA cells. These receptors all come from a man aged 25-40 years in good health.

For the CDR3, the DNA is TGTGCCAGCAGTTACTTGGACAACACTGAAGCTTTCTTT. As protein: CASSYLDNTEAFF. The V call is TRBV6-6, the J call TRBJ1-1; D not resolved. The germline CDR1 and CDR2 sequences are MNHNY and SVGAGI (reference sequence). CDR3 size: 13 residues. The ends were cut back, 1 base at V and 2 bases at J, with 5 bases in the middle.

The chain uses TRBV6-1 and TRBJ2-7, with 9 bases aligning to TRBD1. The V segment lost 6 bases and the J segment 2 bases; nucleotides outside the gene matches: 5. The CDR3 loop spans 14 amino acids. Germline lookup yields CDR1 MNHNS and CDR2 SASEGT. The CDR3 reads CASRLGQGTYEQYF. The CDR3 nucleotides read TGTGCCAGCAGGCTGGGACAGGGCACCTACGAGCAGTACTTC.

The V call is TRBV27, the J call TRBJ2-2; the match to TRBD2 covers 8 bases. Germline CDR1 reads MNHEY; CDR2 reads SMNVEV (reference sequence). CDR3 size: 16 residues. The J segment lost 1 base and the V segment lost 1 base, leaving 2 bases of the junction unmatched. In nucleotides, the CDR3 is TGTGCCAGCAGTTTATGGAGCGGGAGGAACACCGGGGAGCTGTTTTTT. It encodes CASSLWSGRNTGELFF.

CDR3 nucleotides: TGTGCCAGCAGTTGGACAAGGTTCAGTTACAATGAGCAGTTCTTC. Residues: CASSWTRFSYNEQFF. The rearrangement joins TRBV6-5 to TRBJ2-1; D possibly corresponds to TRBD1 (5 bases). V shed 4 bases and J shed 4 bases, with 14 bases lying between them. The germline V gene has CDR1 MNHEY and CDR2 SVGAGI. The CDR3 has 15 amino acids.

This chain connects TRBV29-1 to TRBJ2-3; D is undetermined. The germline gives CDR1 SQVTM, CDR2 ANQGSEA. V gave up 7 bases and J gave up 0 bases, with 17 bases separating them. The CDR3 is made up of 15 amino acids. In DNA form, the CDR3 reads TGCAGCGCCATAAAGACCGCCACTAGCACAGATACGCAGTATTTT. It encodes CSAIKTATSTDTQYF.

V gene TRBV4-1 combines with J gene TRBJ2-7; TRBD2 aligns across 11 bases. This CDR3 is built from 15 residues. J was trimmed by 3 bases and V by 2 bases; bases with no gene match: 3. CDR1 and CDR2 (germline): MGHRA, YSYEKL. CDR3 nucleotides: TGCGCCAGCAGCCAATCACTAGCGGGAGACTACGAGCAGTACTTC. Translation: CASSQSLAGDYEQYF.

This clone occurred once. CDR3 nucleotides: TGTGCCATCAGTGACGGGGATAGCGGGAGCCTTTTAAATGAGCAGTTCTTC. It encodes CAISDGDSGSLLNEQFF. The chain uses TRBV10-3 and TRBJ2-1; 9 bases are shared with TRBD2. In germline, CDR1 is ENHRY, CDR2 SYGVKD. V trimming: 3 bases; J trimming: 7 bases; junction bases outside the gene matches: 13. CDR3 length equals 17 residues.

The chain couples TRBV4-1 to TRBJ2-1; 8 bases match TRBD2. Germline assignment: CDR1 MGHRA and CDR2 YSYEKL. This CDR3 region has 16 residues. With V trimmed by 4 bases and J by 0 bases, 5 bases remained unmatched. CDR3 DNA sequence: TGCGCCAGCAGCCCTAGAAGCGGGAGCTCCTACAATGAGCAGTTCTTC. This translates into CASSPRSGSSYNEQFF.

This chain links TRBV6-5 with TRBJ2-7; TRBD2 might be the D (5 bases). V dropped 6 bases and J dropped 3 bases, with 15 bases sitting between them. The CDR3 loop spans 14 amino acids. Germline lookup yields CDR1 MNHEY and CDR2 SVGAGI. The chain's CDR3 is CASRSRGWGYEQYF. The CDR3 DNA reads TGTGCCAGCAGAAGCCGAGGGTGGGGCTACGAGCAGTACTTC.

V gene TRBV19 combines with J gene TRBJ2-4, with a possible D match to TRBD2 (5 bases). Germline loops: CDR1 LNHDA, CDR2 SQIVND (reference sequence). Deletions cut 5 bases from V and 10 bases from J, with 15 bases between. CDR3 length equals 13 residues. In DNA form, the CDR3 reads TGTGCCAGTAGTCACGGAGCCCGGGGAATTCAGTACTTC. Translating gives CASSHGARGIQYF.

This chain links TRBV9 with TRBJ2-5; 10 bases match TRBD2. Germline V gene sequence: CDR1 SGDLS, CDR2 YYNGEE. With V trimmed by 1 base and J by 3 bases, 9 bases remained unmatched. CDR3 length: 17 amino acids. CDR3 in DNA: TGTGCCAGCAGCGTACAGGTGGGGCTAGCGGGAGAAGAGACCCAGTACTTC. Its translation is CASSVQVGLAGEETQYF.

The chain carries TRBV7-6 and TRBJ2-2; D is uncertain. Germline V gene lookup returns CDR1 SGHVS and CDR2 FNYEAQ. V was cut by 5 bases and J by 0 bases, with 10 bases left in between. The CDR3 loop spans 15 amino acids. Here the CDR3 reads CASSSTSANTGELFF. In nucleotides, the CDR3 is TGTGCCAGCAGCAGTACAAGCGCGAACACCGGGGAGCTGTTTTTT. Based on the CDR3 plus reference TRBV7-6 and TRBJ2-2, the full variable domain is GAGVSQSPRYKVTKRGQDVALRCDPISGHVSLYWYRQALGQGPEFLTYFNYEAQQDKSGLPNDRFSAERPEGSISTLTIQRTEQRDSAMYRCASSSTSANTGELFFGEGSRLTVL.

The chain couples TRBV6-1 to TRBJ1-3; 7 nucleotides line up with TRBD1. The junction had 10 bases not matched to a gene; V was cut back by 4 bases and J by 4 bases. Germline CDR1 is MNHNS and CDR2 is SASEGT. The CDR3 length is 16 residues. CDR3 nucleotides: TGTGCCAGCAGTGCAGCGGGGACAGTAAGAGGAAACACCATATATTTT. Translated: CASSAAGTVRGNTIYF.

This clone was recorded once. For the CDR3, the DNA is TGCACCAGCAGCCAGGGACTAGCGGGATTACGATATACGCAGTATTTT. Translation: CTSSQGLAGLRYTQYF. This chain connects TRBV1 to TRBJ2-3; TRBD2 is the table's D call and was not checked against the DNA. TRBV1 is assigned pseudogene status. This CDR3 has 16 residues.